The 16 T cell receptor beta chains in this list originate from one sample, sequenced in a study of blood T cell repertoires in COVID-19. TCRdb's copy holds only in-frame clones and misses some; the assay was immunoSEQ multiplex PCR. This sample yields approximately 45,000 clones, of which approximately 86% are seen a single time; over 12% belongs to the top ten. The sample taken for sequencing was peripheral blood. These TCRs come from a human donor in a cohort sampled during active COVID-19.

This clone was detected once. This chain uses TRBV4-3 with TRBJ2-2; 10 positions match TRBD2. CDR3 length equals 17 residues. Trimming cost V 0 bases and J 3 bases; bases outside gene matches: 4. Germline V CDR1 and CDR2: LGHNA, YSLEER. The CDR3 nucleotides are TGCGCCAGCAGCCAAGACCCCCTAGCGGGGGACACCGGGGAGCTGTTTTTT. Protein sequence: CASSQDPLAGDTGELFF.

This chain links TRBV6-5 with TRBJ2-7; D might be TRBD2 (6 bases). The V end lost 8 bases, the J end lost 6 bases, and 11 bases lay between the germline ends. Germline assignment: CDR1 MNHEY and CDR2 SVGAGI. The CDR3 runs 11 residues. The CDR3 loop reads CASRERSEQYF. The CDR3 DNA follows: TGTGCCAGCCGGGAGCGGAGCGAGCAGTACTTC.

The CDR3 nucleotides read TGTGCCACCAGCAGCGGGTCAGGGGTGTATGGAAACACCATATATTTT. Its translation is CATSSGSGVYGNTIYF. This rearrangement joins TRBV15 to TRBJ1-3; maybe TRBD1 (6 bases). The germline V gene has CDR1 LNHNV and CDR2 YYDKDF (reference sequence). This CDR3 contains 16 residues. Trimming removed 3 bases at V and 3 bases at J, with 15 bases between. Full variable domain (outside the CDR3, taken from reference TRBV15 and TRBJ1-3): DAMVIQNPRYQVTQFGKPVTLSCSQTLNHNVMYWYQQKSSQAPKLLFHYYDKDFNNEADTPDNFQSRRPNTSFCFLDIRSPGLGDTAMYLCATSSGSGVYGNTIYFGEGSWLTVV.

This CDR3 reads CASSPKTGRGDTQYF. CDR3 sequence (DNA): TGTGCCAGCAGCCCGAAGACAGGTCGGGGAGATACGCAGTATTTT. The V call is TRBV7-6, the J call TRBJ2-3; tentatively, D is TRBD1 (6 bases). Per germline, CDR1 SGHVS and CDR2 FNYEAQ. The V gene lost 5 bases and the J gene lost 5 bases, with 17 bases spanning the gap. CDR3 length: 15 residues.

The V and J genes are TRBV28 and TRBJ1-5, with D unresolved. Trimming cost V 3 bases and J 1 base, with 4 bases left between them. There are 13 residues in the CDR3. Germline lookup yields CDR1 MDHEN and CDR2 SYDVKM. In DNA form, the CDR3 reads TGTGCCAGCAGTTTTGGCAGCAATCAGCCCCAGCATTTT. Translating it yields CASSFGSNQPQHF.

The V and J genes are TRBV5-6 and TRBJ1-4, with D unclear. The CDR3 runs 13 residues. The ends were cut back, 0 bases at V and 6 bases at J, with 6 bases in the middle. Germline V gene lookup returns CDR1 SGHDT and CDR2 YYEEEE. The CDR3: CASSLGEYEKLFF. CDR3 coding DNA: TGTGCCAGCAGCTTGGGGGAGTATGAAAAACTGTTTTTT.

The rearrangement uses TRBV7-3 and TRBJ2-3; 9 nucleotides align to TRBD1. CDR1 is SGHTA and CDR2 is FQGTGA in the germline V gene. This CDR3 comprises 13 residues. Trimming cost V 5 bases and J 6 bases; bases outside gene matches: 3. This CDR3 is CASSGTGFDTQYF. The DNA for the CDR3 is TGTGCCAGCAGCGGGACAGGGTTTGATACGCAGTATTTT.

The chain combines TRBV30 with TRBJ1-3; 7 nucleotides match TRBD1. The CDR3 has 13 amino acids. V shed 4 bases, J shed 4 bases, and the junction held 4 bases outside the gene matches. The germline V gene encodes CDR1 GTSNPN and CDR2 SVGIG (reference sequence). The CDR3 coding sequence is TGTGCCTGGACCTGGGGACAGGGAAACACCATATATTTT. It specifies CAWTWGQGNTIYF.

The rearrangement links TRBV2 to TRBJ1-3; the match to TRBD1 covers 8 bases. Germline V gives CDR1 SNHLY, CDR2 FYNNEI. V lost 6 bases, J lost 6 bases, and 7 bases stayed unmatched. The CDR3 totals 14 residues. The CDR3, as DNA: TGTGCCAGCAGCCGACAGGGGTATGAAAACACCATATATTTT. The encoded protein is CASSRQGYENTIYF.

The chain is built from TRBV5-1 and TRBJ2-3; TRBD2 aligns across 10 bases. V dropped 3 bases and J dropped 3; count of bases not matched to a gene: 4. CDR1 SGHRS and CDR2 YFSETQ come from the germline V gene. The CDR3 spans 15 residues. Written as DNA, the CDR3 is TGCGCCAGCAGCTGGACTAGCGGTAATACAGATACGCAGTATTTT. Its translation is CASSWTSGNTDTQYF.

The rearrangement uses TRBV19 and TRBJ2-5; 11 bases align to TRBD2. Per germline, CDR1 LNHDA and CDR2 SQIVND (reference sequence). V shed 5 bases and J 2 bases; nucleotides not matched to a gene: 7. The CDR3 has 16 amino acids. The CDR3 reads CASSAQGTSGQETQYF. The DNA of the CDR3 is TGTGCCAGTAGTGCACAGGGGACTAGCGGACAAGAGACCCAGTACTTC.

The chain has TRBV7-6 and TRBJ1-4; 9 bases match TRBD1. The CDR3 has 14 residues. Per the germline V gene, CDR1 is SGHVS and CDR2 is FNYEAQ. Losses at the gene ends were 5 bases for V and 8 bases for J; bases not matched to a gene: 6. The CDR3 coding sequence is TGTGCCAGCAGCCTGGGACAGGGAACCGAAAAACTGTTTTTT. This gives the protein CASSLGQGTEKLFF.

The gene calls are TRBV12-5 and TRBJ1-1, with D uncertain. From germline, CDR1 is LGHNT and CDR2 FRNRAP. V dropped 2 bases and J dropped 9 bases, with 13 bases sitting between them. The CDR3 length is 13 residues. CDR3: CASGLLTAQQAFF. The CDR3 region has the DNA TGTGCTAGTGGTTTGTTAACAGCTCAGCAAGCTTTCTTT.

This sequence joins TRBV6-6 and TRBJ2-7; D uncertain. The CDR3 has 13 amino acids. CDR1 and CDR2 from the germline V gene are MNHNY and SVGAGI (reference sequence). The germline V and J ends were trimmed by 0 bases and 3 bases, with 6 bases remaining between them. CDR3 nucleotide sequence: TGTGCCAGCAGTTACTCGGCAGACTACGAGCAGTACTTC. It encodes CASSYSADYEQYF.

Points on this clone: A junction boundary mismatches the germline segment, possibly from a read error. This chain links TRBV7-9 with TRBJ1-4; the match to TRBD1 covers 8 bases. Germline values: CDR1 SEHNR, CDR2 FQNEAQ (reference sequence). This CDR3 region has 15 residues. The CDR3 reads CASSVAGTGGEKLFF. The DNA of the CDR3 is TGTGCCAGCAGCGTAGCCGGGACAGGAGGTGAAAAACTGTTTTTT.

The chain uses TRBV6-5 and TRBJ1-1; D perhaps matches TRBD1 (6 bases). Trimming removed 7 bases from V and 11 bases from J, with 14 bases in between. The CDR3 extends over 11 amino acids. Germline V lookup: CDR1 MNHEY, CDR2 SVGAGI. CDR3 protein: CASTEGVRAFF. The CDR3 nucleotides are TGTGCCAGCACCGAGGGGGTAAGGGCTTTCTTT.